These 29 T cell receptor beta chains originate from one sample sequenced in a study of Ad26.COV2.S vaccination and SARS-CoV-2 variants. The treatment was: around 19 received Ad26.COV2.S at low or high dose, single or two shots; about 5 received placebo; per-sample allocation not given. The samples date from day 63 after the first vaccine or placebo injection. The method was immunoSEQ multiplex PCR; TCRdb's version includes in-frame clones alone and lacks a portion of them. This table holds around 450,000 clones, about 93% found once. Sequenced material: peripheral blood, taken in a trial of Ad26.COV2.S vaccine versus placebo. Receptors were obtained from a person aged 18-65 years who received the Ad26.COV2.S COVID-19 vaccine or a placebo.

This sequence joins TRBV10-3 and TRBJ1-1; no clear D. From germline, CDR1 is ENHRY and CDR2 SYGVKD. The CDR3 has 14 amino acids. Trimming pared 0 bases from V and 0 bases from J, leaving 5 bases between. The CDR3 loop reads CAISESQLNTEAFF. The CDR3 DNA reads TGTGCCATCAGTGAGTCGCAGCTGAACACTGAAGCTTTCTTT.

V usage is TRBV2 and J usage is TRBJ2-6, with 7 bases that match TRBD1. The CDR3 length is 17 residues. Trimming took 4 bases from V and 1 from J; bases not matched to a gene: 7. From germline, CDR1 is SNHLY and CDR2 FYNNEI. The CDR3 bases are TGTGCCAGCAGTGTACAGGGGCGGGCTTCTGGGGCCAACGTCCTGACTTTC. Protein sequence: CASSVQGRASGANVLTF.

The rearrangement uses TRBV4-1 and TRBJ2-7; 7 nucleotides align to TRBD1. This CDR3 spans 13 amino acids. Germline CDR1 MGHRA, CDR2 YSYEKL. V dropped 3 bases and J dropped 6; count of bases not matched to a gene: 5. The DNA of the CDR3 is TGCGCCAGCAGCCAGGTCGGGACAGCCGAGCAGTACTTC. This sequence encodes CASSQVGTAEQYF.

J is TRBJ1-1 and V is TRBV14; D possibly corresponds to TRBD1 (5 bases). This CDR3 region has 18 residues. V gave up 0 bases and J gave up 1 base, with 18 bases separating them. CDR1 is SGHDN, CDR2 FVKESK, per germline. CDR3 protein: CASSQDFPGRQRNTEAFF. CDR3 sequence (DNA): TGTGCCAGCAGCCAAGATTTCCCCGGAAGACAGAGGAACACTGAAGCTTTCTTT.

The V gene is TRBV3-1 (or the pseudogene TRBV3-2), the J gene TRBJ2-3; maybe TRBD1 (5 bases). The CDR3 is 18 amino acids. V lost 4 bases to trimming and J lost 1 base, with 21 bases between them. Germline V gene data show CDR1 as LGHDT and CDR2 as YNNKEL (reference sequence). This CDR3 reads CASSPWTNQVGGTDTQYF. In DNA, the CDR3 is TGTGCCAGCAGCCCTTGGACAAACCAAGTTGGGGGCACAGATACGCAGTATTTT.

This chain joins TRBV30 and TRBJ1-6, with D possibly being TRBD1 (6 bases). The CDR3 runs to 12 residues. Trimming took 1 base from V and 10 from J, leaving 8 bases between them. Germline assignment: CDR1 GTSNPN and CDR2 SVGIG (reference sequence). CDR3 sequence: CAWSAGGSPLHF. CDR3 in DNA: TGTGCCTGGAGTGCGGGGGGCTCACCCCTCCACTTT.

The V and J genes are TRBV11-2 and TRBJ2-7; 7 bases align to TRBD1. Germline CDR1 SGHAT, CDR2 FQNNGV. The V gene end was trimmed by 0 bases and the J gene end by 4 bases; junction bases not matched to a gene: 9. The length of the CDR3 is 16 residues. CDR3 sequence: CASSLDGATGQYEQYF. CDR3 DNA: TGTGCCAGCAGCTTAGATGGCGCGACAGGGCAATACGAGCAGTACTTC. The full variable domain, in which reference TRBV11-2 and TRBJ2-7 provide the parts outside the CDR3, is EAGVAQSPRYKIIEKRQSVAFWCNPISGHATLYWYQQILGQGPKLLIQFQNNGVVDDSQLPKDRFSAERLKGVDSTLKIQPAKLEDSAVYLCASSLDGATGQYEQYFGPGTRLTVT.

The chain couples TRBV29-1 to TRBJ2-5; D is undetermined. The V end was cut by 4 bases, the J end by 2 bases, with 17 bases between. CDR3 length: 15 amino acids. Germline V lookup: CDR1 SQVTM, CDR2 ANQGSEA. The CDR3 spells CSVVQGAPSQETQYF. The DNA for the CDR3 is TGCAGCGTTGTCCAAGGAGCGCCTTCTCAAGAGACCCAGTACTTC. Full variable domain (remainder filled in from reference TRBV29-1 and TRBJ2-5): SAVISQKPSRDICQRGTSLTIQCQVDSQVTMMFWYRQQPGQSLTLIATANQGSEATYESGFVIDKFPISRPNLTFSTLTVSNMSPEDSSIYLCSVVQGAPSQETQYFGPGTRLLVL.

The rearrangement links TRBV6-6 to TRBJ2-7; TRBD1 aligns across 8 bases. V dropped 6 bases and J dropped 5; count of bases not matched to a gene: 12. This CDR3 comprises 15 residues. Per the germline V gene, CDR1 is MNHNY and CDR2 is SVGAGI (reference sequence). CDR3 amino acids: CASRPPGQGTDEQYF. In DNA form, the CDR3 reads TGTGCCAGCAGACCCCCCGGACAGGGAACCGACGAGCAGTACTTC.

This clone showed up just a few times. CDR3 loop: CASSPLRSGTVTEAFF. For the CDR3, the DNA is TGTGCCAGCAGTCCTCTGAGATCCGGCACGGTAACTGAAGCTTTCTTT. V usage is TRBV28 and J usage is TRBJ1-1, with D hard to call. V shed 5 bases and J shed 5 bases, with 21 bases lying between them. Germline lookup yields CDR1 MDHEN and CDR2 SYDVKM. The CDR3 is 16 residues long.

This chain joins TRBV7-9 and TRBJ1-4; D not resolved. The CDR3 is 15 residues long. Germline CDR1 reads SEHNR; CDR2 reads FQNEAQ (reference sequence). The V end was cut by 5 bases, the J end by 4 bases, with 14 bases between. For the CDR3, the DNA is TGTGCCAGCAGCCCCACGGGCCTTTATAATGAAAAACTGTTTTTT. Translation gives CASSPTGLYNEKLFF.

This clone was observed a single time. The junction does not match germline at one end; this may be a read error. The chain has TRBV7-7 and TRBJ2-5, with TRBD2 matching 9 bases. This CDR3 has 17 residues. CDR1 SSHAT and CDR2 FNYEAQ come from the germline V gene (reference sequence). CDR3 in amino acids: CASSPFNPTTSGLETYF. CDR3 nucleotides: TGTGCTAGCAGCCCGTTCAATCCGACGACTAGCGGATTAGAGACGTACTTC.

Only one count was recorded for this clone. The V gene is TRBV2, the J gene TRBJ2-1; 8 nucleotides line up with TRBD1. CDR3 size: 17 residues. Germline lookup yields CDR1 SNHLY and CDR2 FYNNEI. V dropped 0 bases and J dropped 0; count of bases not matched to a gene: 4. The CDR3 DNA follows: TGTGCCAGCAGTGAAGCGCGACAGGGGCTCTCCTACAATGAGCAGTTCTTC. This gives the protein CASSEARQGLSYNEQFF.

The chain employs TRBV27 and TRBJ2-1; 8 positions match TRBD2. Per germline, CDR1 MNHEY and CDR2 SMNVEV (reference sequence). The CDR3 is 16 amino acids. V lost 5 bases and J lost 4; bases outside the gene matches: 10. CDR3 in amino acids: CASSTAERERYNEQFF. CDR3 DNA: TGTGCCAGCAGTACCGCAGAGCGGGAGCGATACAATGAGCAGTTCTTC.

This clone occurred once. This chain joins TRBV3-1 (or the pseudogene TRBV3-2) and TRBJ1-3; no clear D. V was trimmed by 3 bases and J by 0 bases, leaving 6 bases between them. Per the germline V gene, CDR1 is LGHDT and CDR2 is YNNKEL (reference sequence). The CDR3 length is 14 residues. CDR3 in DNA: TGTGCCAGCAGCCACACCCCCTCTGGAAACACCATATATTTT. Translating gives CASSHTPSGNTIYF.

This clone was counted only a few times. The chain couples TRBV5-1 to TRBJ1-6; 9 nucleotides align to TRBD1. Germline CDR1 is SGHRS and CDR2 is YFSETQ. This CDR3 is built from 16 residues. V was clipped by 2 bases and J by 7 bases; unmatched bases: 7. CDR3 coding DNA: TGCGCCAGCAGCTTAGTATCCGGGACAGGGAATTCACCCCTCCACTTT. Protein product: CASSLVSGTGNSPLHF.

V usage is TRBV19 and J usage is TRBJ1-1, with D possibly TRBD1 on 6 matching bases. The CDR3 has 12 residues. The germline gives CDR1 LNHDA, CDR2 SQIVND (reference sequence). The ends were cut back, 0 bases at V and 10 bases at J, with 9 bases in the middle. The chain's CDR3 is CASSIDWGRAFF. DNA for the CDR3: TGTGCCAGTAGTATAGATTGGGGGCGAGCTTTCTTT. Looking up the rest from reference TRBV19 and TRBJ1-1 gives the full variable domain: DGGITQSPKYLFRKEGQNVTLSCEQNLNHDAMYWYRQDPGQGLRLIYYSQIVNDFQKGDIAEGYSVSREKKESFPLTVTSAQKNPTAFYLCASSIDWGRAFFGQGTRLTVV.

The chain links TRBV29-1 to TRBJ2-5, with D unresolved. The CDR3 loop spans 17 amino acids. Trimming removed 3 bases at V and 5 bases at J, with 25 bases between. Germline V gives CDR1 SQVTM, CDR2 ANQGSEA. The CDR3 protein is CSVEMGQVVGKGETQYF. For the CDR3, the DNA is TGCAGCGTTGAGATGGGCCAGGTTGTAGGGAAAGGGGAGACCCAGTACTTC.

The chain carries TRBV9 and TRBJ1-2, with TRBD1 matching 7 bases. Unmatched junction bases numbered 12, after V lost 0 bases and J lost 7 bases. The CDR3 is 16 residues long. CDR1 SGDLS and CDR2 YYNGEE come from the germline V gene. The CDR3 spells CASSVDGQGGLSGYTF. In nucleotides, the CDR3 is TGTGCCAGCAGCGTAGATGGGCAGGGGGGCCTTTCTGGCTACACCTTC.

The rearrangement links TRBV6-5 to TRBJ1-6, with D maybe TRBD1 (5 bases). Germline loops: CDR1 MNHEY, CDR2 SVGAGI. V shed 0 bases and J shed 7 bases, with 13 bases lying between them. This CDR3 comprises 16 residues. The CDR3 DNA follows: TGTGCCAGCAGTTACTCGTGGGAAACAGGAAATTCACCCCTCCACTTT. Its translation is CASSYSWETGNSPLHF.

This chain connects TRBV6-5 to TRBJ2-1; TRBD2 matches at 8 bases. The CDR3 spans 14 residues. The ends lost 6 bases at V and 10 bases at J; junction bases unmatched: 11. Germline assignment: CDR1 MNHEY and CDR2 SVGAGI. This chain's CDR3 is CASRRGVAWPEQFF. The CDR3 DNA is TGTGCCAGCAGGCGGGGGGTTGCTTGGCCGGAGCAGTTCTTC.

Notes on this clone: The same CDR3 can be traced to other DNA sequences in this sample. The chain has TRBV30 and TRBJ1-2, with a weak D call TRBD1 (5 bases). Germline loops: CDR1 GTSNPN, CDR2 SVGIG (reference sequence). The CDR3 spans 12 residues. Trimming took off 2 bases at V and 2 bases at J, with 6 bases between the two ends. The chain's CDR3 is CAWSSGNYGYTF. The CDR3 coding sequence is TGTGCCTGGAGTTCAGGGAACTATGGCTACACCTTC. The variable domain in full, with the rest retrieved from reference TRBV30 and TRBJ1-2, is SQTIHQWPATLVQPVGSPLSLECTVEGTSNPNLYWYRQAAGRGLQLLFYSVGIGQISSEVPQNLSASRPQDRQFILSSKKLLLSDSGFYLCAWSSGNYGYTFGSGTRLTVV.

This rearrangement joins TRBV27 to TRBJ2-1; D may match TRBD1 or TRBD2 (6 bases each). The CDR3 is made up of 14 amino acids. The germline gives CDR1 MNHEY, CDR2 SMNVEV (reference sequence). V lost 2 bases and J 8 bases, leaving 13 bases between the germline ends. In nucleotides, the CDR3 is TGTGCCAGCAGTTTAACTCCGGGGGCCGATGAGCAGTTCTTC. Its translation is CASSLTPGADEQFF.

CDR3 sequence reads: CASGQVSNQPQHF. CDR3 DNA: TGTGCCAGTGGACAGGTTAGCAATCAGCCCCAGCATTTT. This rearrangement joins TRBV6-6 to TRBJ1-5; 7 nucleotides match TRBD1. The ends lost 9 bases at V and 0 bases at J; junction bases unmatched: 2. CDR3 length equals 13 residues. CDR1 and CDR2 (germline): MNHNY, SVGAGI (reference sequence).

The chain links TRBV4-1 to TRBJ1-1; 8 bases align to TRBD1. There are 17 residues in the CDR3. V lost 3 bases, J lost 0 bases, and 9 bases stayed unmatched. The V gene's germline CDR1 is MGHRA and CDR2 YSYEKL. The CDR3 spells CASSQGTGGKLNTEAFF. The CDR3 region has the DNA TGCGCCAGCAGCCAGGGAACAGGGGGAAAGTTGAACACTGAAGCTTTCTTT.

The genes are TRBV30 and TRBJ1-5; 7 nucleotides line up with TRBD1. Germline V gene lookup returns CDR1 GTSNPN and CDR2 SVGIG (reference sequence). This CDR3 contains 14 residues. The V segment lost 1 base and the J segment 1 base; nucleotides outside the gene matches: 1. CDR3 coding DNA: TGTGCCTGGAGTGCGGACAGGAGCAATCAGCCCCAGCATTTT. Translating it yields CAWSADRSNQPQHF.

This chain connects TRBV4-2 to TRBJ2-1; D not resolved. Per the germline V gene, CDR1 is LGHNA and CDR2 is YNFKEQ. This CDR3 is built from 18 residues. Trimming stripped 0 bases from V and 14 bases from J, with 29 bases between. Here the CDR3 DNA reads TGTGCCAGCAGCCAAGAGGGCGTGCAGGCCCCCCGTGGCCCGGCAGAGTTCTTC. This sequence encodes CASSQEGVQAPRGPAEFF.

The chain recombines TRBV6-1 with TRBJ2-5; D unresolved. The germline V gene has CDR1 MNHNS and CDR2 SASEGT. Trimming cost V 1 base and J 1 base, with 4 bases left between them. The CDR3 has 13 residues. As DNA, the CDR3 is TGTGCCAGCAGTGAAGAGGGCCAAGAGACCCAGTACTTC. As protein: CASSEEGQETQYF.

The chain combines TRBV9 with TRBJ2-3; D is uncertain. The germline CDR1 and CDR2 sequences are SGDLS and YYNGEE. The CDR3 runs 13 residues. V lost 2 bases, J lost 4 bases, and 8 bases lay in between. The CDR3 DNA sequence: TGTGCCAGCAGCGTCCAAGCGTCAGATACGCAGTATTTT. The encoded protein is CASSVQASDTQYF.